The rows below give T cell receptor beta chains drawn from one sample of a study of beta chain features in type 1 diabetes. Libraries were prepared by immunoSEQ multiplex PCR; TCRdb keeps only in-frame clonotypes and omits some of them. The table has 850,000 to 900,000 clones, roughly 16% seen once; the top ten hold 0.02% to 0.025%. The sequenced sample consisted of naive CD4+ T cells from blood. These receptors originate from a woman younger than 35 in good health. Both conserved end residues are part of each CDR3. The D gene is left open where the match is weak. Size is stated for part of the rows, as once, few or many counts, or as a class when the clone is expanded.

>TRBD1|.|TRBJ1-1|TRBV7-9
TGTGCCAGCAGCTTGAACAGGGGAATGAACACTGAAGCTTTCTTT
CASSLNRGMNTEAFF
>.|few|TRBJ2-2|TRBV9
TGTGCCAGCAGCGTGGTGCTTGCCGGGGAGCTGTTTTTT
CASSVVLAGELFF
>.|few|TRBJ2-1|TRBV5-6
TGTGCCAGCAGCTTTGACAGGTACAATGAGCAGTTCTTC
CASSFDRYNEQFF
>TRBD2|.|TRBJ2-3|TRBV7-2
TGTGCCAGCAGCAGAACCGGGACTAGCGGTGATACGCAGTATTTT
CASSRTGTSGDTQYF
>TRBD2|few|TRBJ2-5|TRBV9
TGTGCCAGCAGCGCGGCTAGCGGGGCCTCGGGGTTCCAGTACTTC
CASSAASGASGFQYF
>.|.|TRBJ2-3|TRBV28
TGTGCCAGCAGTTTTAGAGCGGCAGGCGCAGATACGCAGTATTTT
CASSFRAAGADTQYF
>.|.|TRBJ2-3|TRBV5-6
TGTGCCAGCAGCATCCGACTAGTCCTAAGCACAGATACGCAGTATTTT
CASSIRLVLSTDTQYF
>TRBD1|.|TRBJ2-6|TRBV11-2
TGTGCCAGCAGCCAGGGACAGTCTGGGGCCAACGTCCTGACTTTC
CASSQGQSGANVLTF
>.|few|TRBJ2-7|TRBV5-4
TGTGCCAGCAGCCCGGACGTCTTCTACGAGCAGTACTTC
CASSPDVFYEQYF
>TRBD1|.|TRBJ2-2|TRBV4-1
TGCGCCAGCAGCCAACTCATCCGACAGGGGGCTGACGCCGGGGAGCTGTTTTTT
CASSQLIRQGADAGELFF
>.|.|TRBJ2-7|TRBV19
TGTGCCAGTAGTAATGTCGTGGGTTTGCCCTACGAGCAGTACTTC
CASSNVVGLPYEQYF
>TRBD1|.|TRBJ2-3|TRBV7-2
TGTGCCAGCAGCCCTCGACAGGGGGCGCGACTAGATACGCAGTATTTT
CASSPRQGARLDTQYF
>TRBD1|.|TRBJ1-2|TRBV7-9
TGTGCCAGCAGCCCCCGGACAGGGCGGGGGTATGGCTACACCTTC
CASSPRTGRGYGYTF